This TCR beta chain comes out of a study of Graves' ophthalmopathy and Graves' hyperthyroidism. RNA transcripts were the source from which TCR beta CDR3 regions were amplified. Following a first-round RT-PCR that used HTBI primers, a second-round multiplex PCR was carried out. Via MiXCR, TCRdb re-called the multiplex PCR reads, giving one row per CDR3 protein. Here the sample spans roughly 1.1 million distinct CDR3 sequences, approximately 35% being singletons. Germline loops: CDR1 DFQATT, CDR2 SNEGSKA (reference sequence). CDR3 size: 14 residues. Trimming shortened V by 0 bases and J by 3 bases, and 11 bases separated the two germline ends. Hyperthyroidism cases were recent diagnoses of under 2 months' duration in people aged 18 to 65. Orbital computed tomography, thyroid ultrasound, TRAb, serum thyroxine and clinical symptoms formed the basis of diagnosis. This clonotype was recorded at least ten times.

The TCR comes from an adult man with Graves' hyperthyroidism. The sequencing sample was made of peripheral blood or thyroid tissue (not recorded which). This chain links TRBV20-1 with TRBJ1-1; D may be TRBD1 (5 bases). For the CDR3, the DNA is TGCAGTGCTAGAGAGGGGGGGGGAGACACTGAAGCTTTCTTT. Translation gives CSAREGGGDTEAFF.